Sequencing of this TCR beta chain was carried out in a study of blood T cell repertoires in COVID-19. Unmatched junction bases numbered 7, after V lost 5 bases and J lost 8 bases. The germline V gene encodes CDR1 SGHTA and CDR2 FQGTGA. This CDR3 contains 15 residues. Clones were read by immunoSEQ multiplex PCR, and TCRdb kept only the in-frame ones, dropping some. Among tens of thousands of clones listed, 88% were seen once. This rearrangement joins TRBV7-3 to TRBJ2-1, with 12 nucleotides matching TRBD2. Sequenced: peripheral blood. The receptor comes from a woman of 80 years or more with active or convalescent COVID-19. The CDR3 DNA is TGTGCCAGCAGCCCTACTAGCGGGAGGAACCATGAGCAGTTCTTC. Residues: CASSPTSGRNHEQFF. Full variable domain (outside the CDR3, taken from reference TRBV7-3 and TRBJ2-1): GAGVSQTPSNKVTEKGKYVELRCDPISGHTALYWYRQSLGQGPEFLIYFQGTGAADDSGLPNDRFFAVRPEGSVSTLKIQRTERGDSAVYLCASSPTSGRNHEQFFGPGTRLTVL.